A selection of T cell receptor beta chains follows, all from one sample in a study of cytomegalovirus exposure and HLA in healthy donors. Here immunoSEQ multiplex PCR was the method, and the copy in TCRdb shows in-frame clones only, minus some. The sample holds 55,000 to 70,000 clones, 55% to 65% seen once. Sequenced: PBMCs. These receptors all stem from a woman in her forties or fifties in good health and CMV-seronegative. Both conserved end residues are part of each CDR3. Fields, in order: D gene, V gene, J gene, clone size, CDR3 protein, CDR3 DNA. The D gene is left open where the match is weak. Clone sizes are given selectively: once, few, many, or a class where the clone is expanded.

D: .; V: TRBV18; J: TRBJ1-1; size: .; CDR3: CASSATHTLYEAFF; DNA: TGTGCCAGCTCAGCCACACACACCCTGTATGAAGCTTTCTTT
D: TRBD1; V: TRBV5-4; J: TRBJ1-2; size: .; CDR3: CASSQGTGALNGYTF; DNA: TGTGCCAGCAGCCAGGGGACAGGCGCCTTGAATGGCTACACCTTC
D: .; V: TRBV13; J: TRBJ2-1; size: few; CDR3: CASSLTRVTEQFF; DNA: TGTGCCAGCAGCTTAACTAGGGTCACTGAGCAGTTCTTC
D: .; V: TRBV19; J: TRBJ2-3; size: .; CDR3: CASSQGPGTDTQYF; DNA: TGTGCCAGTAGCCAGGGCCCAGGCACAGATACGCAGTATTTT
D: TRBD1; V: TRBV7-2; J: TRBJ1-5; size: .; CDR3: CASSDRVGNQPQHF; DNA: TGTGCCAGCAGCGACAGGGTTGGCAATCAGCCCCAGCATTTT
D: TRBD1; V: TRBV5-1; J: TRBJ1-1; size: few; CDR3: CASSTTGGDTEAFF; DNA: TGCGCCAGCAGCACGACAGGGGGTGACACTGAAGCTTTCTTT
D: .; V: TRBV14; J: TRBJ2-2; size: .; CDR3: CASSPTSGMTGELFF; DNA: TGTGCCAGCAGCCCAACCTCAGGAATGACCGGGGAGCTGTTTTTT
D: TRBD1; V: TRBV15; J: TRBJ2-7; size: few; CDR3: CATSRQTTGGNEQYF; DNA: TGTGCCACCAGCAGACAGACTACAGGGGGCAACGAGCAGTACTTC
D: TRBD1; V: TRBV7-3; J: TRBJ2-5; size: .; CDR3: CASSPDRAEETQYF; DNA: TGTGCCAGCAGCCCCGACAGGGCTGAAGAGACCCAGTACTTC
D: .; V: TRBV30; J: TRBJ2-2; size: .; CDR3: CAWSVTRVPTRTGELFF; DNA: TGTGCCTGGAGCGTCACTAGGGTCCCTACTCGCACCGGGGAGCTGTTTTTT
D: .; V: TRBV15; J: TRBJ1-3; size: once; CDR3: CATSSTLADTIYF; DNA: TGTGCCACCAGCAGCACTCTAGCGGACACCATATATTTT
D: .; V: TRBV6-5; J: TRBJ1-1; size: .; CDR3: CASSNARTEAFF; DNA: TGTGCCAGCAGTAATGCGCGTACTGAAGCTTTCTTT
D: TRBD1; V: TRBV5-1; J: TRBJ2-1; size: few; CDR3: CASSEQGAEYNEQFF; DNA: TGCGCCAGCAGCGAACAGGGGGCGGAATACAATGAGCAGTTCTTC
D: .; V: TRBV19; J: TRBJ2-5; size: .; CDR3: CASSIGNREAETQYF; DNA: TGTGCCAGTAGTATAGGAAACAGGGAAGCGGAGACCCAGTACTTC
D: .; V: TRBV5-1; J: TRBJ1-4; size: few; CDR3: CASSLLQATNEKLFF; DNA: TGCGCCAGCAGCTTGCTACAGGCAACTAATGAAAAACTGTTTTTT
D: TRBD1; V: TRBV30; J: TRBJ2-7; size: once; CDR3: CAWARTGVGEQYF; DNA: TGTGCCTGGGCCCGGACAGGGGTTGGCGAGCAGTACTTC
D: .; V: TRBV28; J: TRBJ2-1; size: .; CDR3: CASSWSAGRGSYNEQFF; DNA: TGTGCCAGCAGTTGGTCGGCGGGGCGTGGCTCCTACAATGAGCAGTTCTTC
D: TRBD2; V: TRBV7-9; J: TRBJ2-7; size: .; CDR3: CASRLGTSGSYEQYF; DNA: TGTGCCAGCAGGCTAGGGACTAGCGGGAGCTACGAGCAGTACTTC
D: .; V: TRBV4-3; J: TRBJ2-5; size: .; CDR3: CASSQVGSGQETQYF; DNA: TGCGCCAGCAGCCAAGTAGGTAGCGGCCAAGAGACCCAGTACTTC
D: TRBD1; V: TRBV6-5; J: TRBJ2-7; size: .; CDR3: CASSWTGGYEQYF; DNA: TGTGCCAGCAGTTGGACAGGCGGTTACGAGCAGTACTTC
D: .; V: TRBV25-1; J: TRBJ2-2; size: .; CDR3: CASIKQNTGELFF; DNA: TGTGCCAGCATTAAACAGAACACCGGGGAGCTGTTTTTT
D: TRBD1; V: TRBV10-3; J: TRBJ2-7; size: few; CDR3: CAISENLGQGGEQYF; DNA: TGTGCCATCAGTGAAAATCTGGGACAGGGCGGCGAGCAGTACTTC
D: .; V: TRBV19; J: TRBJ1-5; size: .; CDR3: CASSFDTNSNQPQHF; DNA: TGTGCCAGTAGTTTCGACACGAATAGCAATCAGCCCCAGCATTTT
D: .; V: TRBV6-1; J: TRBJ1-1; size: few; CDR3: CASSGDGRARDTEAFF; DNA: TGTGCCAGCAGTGGGGATGGCAGGGCTCGGGACACTGAAGCTTTCTTT
D: TRBD1; V: TRBV28; J: TRBJ2-7; size: few; CDR3: CASSLPGQGWNEQYF; DNA: TGTGCCAGCAGTTTACCGGGACAGGGGTGGAACGAGCAGTACTTC
D: .; V: TRBV5-1; J: TRBJ1-4; size: .; CDR3: CASSLEIGGEKLFF; DNA: TGCGCCAGCAGCTTGGAGATCGGAGGAGAAAAACTGTTTTTT
D: TRBD2; V: TRBV28; J: TRBJ2-7; size: few; CDR3: CASSLVAAGGRYEQYF; DNA: TGTGCCAGCAGTTTAGTAGCAGCGGGAGGGCGCTACGAGCAGTACTTC
D: TRBD1; V: TRBV28; J: TRBJ1-2; size: few; CDR3: CASSSPGTGVYGYTF; DNA: TGTGCCAGCAGTTCGCCCGGGACAGGAGTCTATGGCTACACCTTC
D: .; V: TRBV2; J: TRBJ2-3; size: .; CDR3: CASSDSGVTDTQYF; DNA: TGTGCCAGCAGTGATTCCGGGGTTACAGATACGCAGTATTTT
D: TRBD1; V: TRBV15; J: TRBJ1-3; size: .; CDR3: CATSRTGYSGNTIYF; DNA: TGTGCCACCAGCAGGACAGGGTACTCTGGAAACACCATATATTTT
D: .; V: TRBV30; J: TRBJ1-1; size: .; CDR3: CAWSLTGSLNTEAFF; DNA: TGTGCCTGGAGCCTGACGGGTTCGCTAAACACTGAAGCTTTCTTT
D: .; V: TRBV7-6; J: TRBJ2-7; size: .; CDR3: CASSLGPAGGQYF; DNA: TGTGCCAGCAGCCTCGGCCCCGCGGGTGGGCAGTACTTC
D: .; V: TRBV9; J: TRBJ1-5; size: .; CDR3: CASSVGGPNQPQHF; DNA: TGTGCCAGCAGCGTAGGCGGTCCCAATCAGCCCCAGCATTTT
D: TRBD1; V: TRBV9; J: TRBJ2-1; size: .; CDR3: CASSGQGAAYNEQFF; DNA: TGTGCCAGCAGCGGACAGGGGGCGGCTTACAATGAGCAGTTCTTC
D: .; V: TRBV28; J: TRBJ1-1; size: .; CDR3: CASSLGAPYTEAFF; DNA: TGTGCCAGCAGTTTAGGAGCCCCTTACACTGAAGCTTTCTTT
D: .; V: TRBV7-2; J: TRBJ2-7; size: .; CDR3: CASSLAGGNSYEQYF; DNA: TGTGCCAGCAGCTTAGCGGGAGGAAACTCCTACGAGCAGTACTTC
D: .; V: TRBV29-1; J: TRBJ2-5; size: .; CDR3: CSVDTDGGETQYF; DNA: TGCAGCGTTGATACAGACGGTGGGGAGACCCAGTACTTC
D: .; V: TRBV15; J: TRBJ2-2; size: .; CDR3: CATSSPGDTGELFF; DNA: TGTGCCACCAGCAGCCCAGGGGACACCGGGGAGCTGTTTTTT
D: .; V: TRBV19; J: TRBJ1-5; size: .; CDR3: CASSFPGQPQHF; DNA: TGTGCCAGTAGTTTTCCAGGGCAGCCCCAGCATTTT
D: .; V: TRBV5-1; J: TRBJ2-2; size: few; CDR3: CASSFPTATGELFF; DNA: TGCGCCAGCAGCTTCCCGACAGCCACCGGGGAGCTGTTTTTT
D: .; V: TRBV19; J: TRBJ2-6; size: few; CDR3: CASKPTGSGANVLTF; DNA: TGTGCCAGTAAACCCACAGGGTCTGGGGCCAACGTCCTGACTTTC
D: .; V: TRBV5-4; J: TRBJ2-3; size: few; CDR3: CASSSRRDSPDTQYF; DNA: TGTGCCAGCAGCTCCCGGCGGGACTCTCCAGATACGCAGTATTTT